These 13 T cell receptor beta chains were all obtained from the same sample, sequenced in a study of blood T cell repertoires in COVID-19 (dated by TCRdb to about 2020). The library was obtained by the immunoSEQ multiplex PCR assay. This immuneACCESS table, as held by TCRdb, lists in-frame sequences with V and J called but not all clones. Of the missing ones, under half trace to an unresolved V gene in checked studies; the others have no known cause. The sample contains more than 200,000 clones, about 91% of them found a single time. The top ten hold around 1.5% of the sample. Sequencing was performed on peripheral blood. These receptors were collected from an elderly man with acute or convalescent COVID-19.

The rearrangement uses TRBV2 and TRBJ1-2; no clear D. CDR1 and CDR2 from the germline V gene are SNHLY and FYNNEI. CDR3 length: 14 amino acids. Trimming removed 6 bases from V and 4 bases from J, with 15 bases in between. CDR3 nucleotide sequence: TGTGCCAGCAGGCCACAAGGAGAACTCTATGGCTACACCTTC. This translates into CASRPQGELYGYTF.

About this clone: Other DNA sequences in this specimen translate into the identical CDR3. This chain connects TRBV15 to TRBJ1-3; TRBD1 agrees at 9 bases. Trimming took 1 base from V and 2 from J; bases not matched to a gene: 0. Per germline, CDR1 LNHNV and CDR2 YYDKDF (reference sequence). The CDR3 totals 15 residues. The CDR3 loop is CATSRGTGAGNTIYF. CDR3 coding DNA: TGTGCCACCAGCAGAGGGACAGGGGCTGGAAACACCATATATTTT. The full variable domain, in which reference TRBV15 and TRBJ1-3 provide the parts outside the CDR3, is DAMVIQNPRYQVTQFGKPVTLSCSQTLNHNVMYWYQQKSSQAPKLLFHYYDKDFNNEADTPDNFQSRRPNTSFCFLDIRSPGLGDTAMYLCATSRGTGAGNTIYFGEGSWLTVV.

The chain links TRBV6-4 to TRBJ2-7, with 7 bases matching TRBD1. Germline CDR1 reads MRHNA; CDR2 reads SNTAGT. The CDR3 has 13 residues. J gave up 5 bases and V 6 bases, and 7 bases lay outside the gene matches. CDR3 sequence: CASSANRGDEQYF. Here the CDR3 DNA reads TGTGCCAGCAGCGCAAACAGGGGCGACGAGCAGTACTTC.

The J gene is TRBJ2-2, the V gene TRBV20-1; no definite D call. V lost 8 bases and J lost 4, with 8 bases in between. This CDR3 has 11 residues. CDR1 is DFQATT, CDR2 SNEGSKA, per germline (reference sequence). CDR3 loop: CSTLRTGELFF. CDR3 bases: TGCAGTACCCTGCGCACCGGGGAGCTGTTTTTT.

CDR3 region: CASRRIGRNYEQYF. For the CDR3, the DNA is TGTGCCAGCAGGCGGATCGGGAGGAACTACGAGCAGTACTTC. The chain uses TRBV27 and TRBJ2-7, with 7 bases fitting TRBD2. In germline, CDR1 is MNHEY, CDR2 SMNVEV (reference sequence). The CDR3 is 14 residues long. V shed 6 bases and J 3 bases; nucleotides not matched to a gene: 8.

This clone was seen a handful of times. The J gene is TRBJ1-1, the V gene TRBV3-1 (or the pseudogene TRBV3-2); 7 nucleotides agree with TRBD1. Looked up from germline, CDR1 is LGHDT and CDR2 is YNNKEL (reference sequence). The CDR3 has 14 amino acids. Unmatched junction bases numbered 6, after V lost 4 bases and J lost 4 bases. The CDR3 loop reads CASSPGGNCTEAFF. CDR3 DNA: TGTGCCAGCAGCCCAGGGGGTAACTGCACTGAAGCTTTCTTT.

This chain joins TRBV11-2 and TRBJ2-3; 7 bases map to TRBD1. There are 15 residues in the CDR3. Trimming took 5 bases from V and 2 from J; bases not matched to a gene: 7. The V gene's germline CDR1 is SGHAT and CDR2 FQNNGV. The CDR3 nucleotides read TGTGCCAGCAGCCGTACTGGACAGGACACAGATACGCAGTATTTT. Translating gives CASSRTGQDTDTQYF.

The sample holds one count of this clone. This rearrangement joins TRBV5-5 to TRBJ2-6, with 7 bases fitting TRBD1. J was trimmed by 4 bases and V by 4 bases; bases with no gene match: 8. Germline V gene data show CDR1 as SGHKS and CDR2 as YYEKEE (reference sequence). The CDR3 consists of 16 residues. CDR3 DNA: TGTGCCAGCAGCGGAGCAGGGACAGCAGGGGCCAACGTCCTGACTTTC. It codes for CASSGAGTAGANVLTF.

Only one count was recorded for this clone. J is TRBJ1-5 and V is TRBV19; 11 positions match TRBD1. The trim removed 4 bases at V and 0 bases at J, leaving 2 bases unmatched. The CDR3 consists of 16 residues. CDR1 is LNHDA and CDR2 is SQIVND in the germline V gene (reference sequence). The CDR3 bases are TGTGCCAGTAGTAGGGACAGGGGGTATAGCAATCAGCCCCAGCATTTT. The encoded protein is CASSRDRGYSNQPQHF.

The chain's CDR3 is CASSLGGVRETDTQYF. The CDR3 bases are TGTGCCAGCAGCTTAGGCGGGGTGAGGGAAACAGATACGCAGTATTTT. The chain carries TRBV7-3 and TRBJ2-3; weak D call: TRBD2 (6 bases). The V end lost 2 bases, the J end lost 3 bases, and 15 bases lay between the germline ends. The CDR3 contains 16 residues. CDR1 is SGHTA and CDR2 is FQGTGA in the germline V gene. Full variable domain (rest looked up from reference TRBV7-3 and TRBJ2-3): GAGVSQTPSNKVTEKGKYVELRCDPISGHTALYWYRQSLGQGPEFLIYFQGTGAADDSGLPNDRFFAVRPEGSVSTLKIQRTERGDSAVYLCASSLGGVRETDTQYFGPGTRLTVL.

The gene calls are TRBV15 and TRBJ2-1; D unclear. CDR1 is LNHNV and CDR2 is YYDKDF in the germline V gene (reference sequence). V lost 0 bases to trimming and J lost 4 bases, with 7 bases between them. This CDR3 has 14 residues. Written as DNA, the CDR3 is TGTGCCACCAGCAGAGACGGAGCGTACAATGAGCAGTTCTTC. It codes for CATSRDGAYNEQFF.

As for this clone: Within the sample, other DNA sequences also encode this same CDR3. This chain's CDR3 is CASSPGQGNQPQHF. The CDR3 DNA sequence: TGTGCCAGCTCACCGGGACAGGGGAATCAGCCCCAGCATTTT. This chain joins TRBV18 and TRBJ1-5; TRBD1 matches 10 bases. Germline loops: CDR1 KGHSH, CDR2 LQKENI. The CDR3 is made up of 14 amino acids. V dropped 3 bases and J dropped 4; count of bases not matched to a gene: 0.

CDR3 DNA sequence: TGTGCCAGCAGCGTCGTAGCGGGCCCCTCCTACGAGCAGTACTTC. It codes for CASSVVAGPSYEQYF. The chain carries TRBV9 and TRBJ2-7; 7 nucleotides align to TRBD2. Trimming removed 2 bases from V and 0 bases from J; junction bases left unmatched: 5. The CDR3 is 15 amino acids. CDR1 is SGDLS and CDR2 is YYNGEE in the germline V gene.